This T cell receptor (beta chain) appears in the sequencing data of a study of shared clonotypes between healthy human individuals. Study results and limitations: Clonotypes which were not shared had lower generation probabilities than clonotypes that all four donors shared.

As to this clone: As yet, its antigen is unknown.

In the sorted-subset replicate PCRs, 150 to 250 ng DNA, 25,000 to 35,000 T cell genomes, was used. Data came from immunoSEQ multiplex PCR; TCRdb stores just in-frame clones and leaves some out. This table has about 2.4 million clones, 93% appearing once. V was pared by 4 bases and J by 0 bases, with 8 bases between. Per germline, CDR1 SGHNT and CDR2 YYREEE (reference sequence). CDR3 length equals 14 residues. This clonotype was obtained from a man between 18 and 35 years old in good health. Some clones in this sample may be carry-over from other donors' samples. The specimen sequenced was naive CD4+ T cells from PBMCs. The subset denotes: CD45RA+ positively selected. The chain joins TRBV5-4 to TRBJ2-4; unclear D gene. The CDR3 sequence is CASSATVAKNIQYF. The CDR3 DNA reads as TGTGCCAGCAGCGCGACGGTAGCCAAAAACATTCAGTACTTC.